Below are 16 T cell receptor beta chains sequenced from a single sample in a study of blood T cell repertoires in COVID-19. Assay used: immunoSEQ multiplex PCR; TCRdb lists only in-frame clones, some missing. The sample lists about 160,000 clones, roughly 84% seen once, with over 9.5% in the top ten. Sequenced: peripheral blood. The receptors come from an elderly woman with active or convalescent COVID-19.

This clone has a single count. V is TRBV2 and J is TRBJ2-5; the D gene is possibly TRBD2 (6 bases). This CDR3 has 14 residues. The germline gives CDR1 SNHLY, CDR2 FYNNEI. The V and J ends lost 6 bases and 5 bases respectively, with 16 bases between them. The CDR3 nucleotides read TGTGCCAGCAGAGAGGGCCTCCGGGGGGAGACCCAGTACTTC. It yields the protein CASREGLRGETQYF.

V and J are TRBV19 and TRBJ2-6; 12 bases map to TRBD1. Germline V gene sequence: CDR1 LNHDA, CDR2 SQIVND (reference sequence). The J segment lost 2 bases and the V segment lost 0 bases, leaving 5 bases of the junction unmatched. This CDR3 is 19 amino acids long. CDR3 sequence: CASSIESGTGGAGANVLTF. CDR3 coding DNA: TGTGCCAGTAGTATAGAGTCCGGGACAGGGGGCGCTGGGGCCAACGTCCTGACTTTC.

V and J are TRBV6-2 or TRBV6-3 and TRBJ2-7; TRBD1 matches 9 bases. Trimming at V came to 0 bases and at J to 4 bases, leaving 10 bases not matched to a gene. The CDR3 loop spans 17 amino acids. Germline CDR1 and CDR2: MNHEY and SVGEGT. The CDR3 bases are TGTGCCAGCAGTTACTCAGCCCCCGGGACAGGGAGATACGAGCAGTACTTC. It codes for CASSYSAPGTGRYEQYF.

The chain joins TRBV15 to TRBJ1-5, with TRBD1 identical over 9 bases. The CDR3 loop spans 16 amino acids. Germline-derived CDR1 and CDR2 are LNHNV and YYDKDF (reference sequence). With V trimmed by 4 bases and J by 3 bases, 7 bases remained unmatched. CDR3 loop: CATSKLQGALNQPQHF. In DNA, the CDR3 is TGTGCCACCAGCAAGTTACAGGGGGCCCTCAATCAGCCCCAGCATTTT.

The chain links TRBV11-1 to TRBJ1-1; D may be TRBD1 (5 bases). Germline CDR1 SGHAT, CDR2 FQDESV (reference sequence). This CDR3 has 15 amino acids. V was trimmed by 1 base and J by 0 bases, leaving 9 bases between them. The CDR3 here is CASSLDAGLNTEAFF. CDR3 DNA: TGTGCCAGCAGCTTAGACGCAGGGCTGAACACTGAAGCTTTCTTT.

J is TRBJ2-1 and V is TRBV9; 9 bases map to TRBD2. This CDR3 is built from 18 residues. The V gene's germline CDR1 is SGDLS and CDR2 YYNGEE. V shed 4 bases and J 8 bases; nucleotides not matched to a gene: 19. This CDR3 is CASSPQGGVAGAEHEQFF. CDR3 nucleotide sequence: TGTGCCAGCAGCCCCCAGGGTGGGGTAGCGGGAGCTGAGCATGAGCAGTTCTTC. The full variable domain, in which reference TRBV9 and TRBJ2-1 provide the parts outside the CDR3, is DSGVTQTPKHLITATGQRVTLRCSPRSGDLSVYWYQQSLDQGLQFLIQYYNGEERAKGNILERFSAQQFPDLHSELNLSSLELGDSALYFCASSPQGGVAGAEHEQFFGPGTRLTVL.

The V gene is TRBV4-2, the J gene TRBJ1-2; tentative D call: TRBD1 (6 bases). Trimming stripped 0 bases from V and 4 bases from J, with 18 bases between. Germline CDR1 reads LGHNA; CDR2 reads YNFKEQ. CDR3 length equals 17 residues. The chain's CDR3 is CASSQDSASGVPYGYTF. The CDR3 DNA reads TGTGCCAGCAGCCAAGATTCGGCCTCAGGGGTCCCCTATGGCTACACCTTC.

This chain joins TRBV7-2 and TRBJ1-4; D is perhaps TRBD1 (6 bases). The germline V and J ends were trimmed by 5 bases and 7 bases, with 14 bases remaining between them. Germline lookup yields CDR1 SGHTA and CDR2 FQGNSA. The CDR3 is 14 amino acids. The CDR3 here is CASSPQGSGEKLFF. The CDR3 nucleotides are TGTGCCAGCAGCCCACAGGGCTCGGGTGAAAAACTGTTTTTT.

This chain joins TRBV14 and TRBJ2-5, with TRBD2 matching over 8 bases. Germline CDR1 and CDR2: SGHDN and FVKESK. This CDR3 has 17 residues. V lost 4 bases, J lost 5 bases, and 15 bases stayed unmatched. The CDR3 nucleotides read TGTGCCAGCAGCCCCTTTTTGGGCGGGAGGACACGGGAGACCCAGTACTTC. The encoded protein is CASSPFLGGRTRETQYF.

This clone was observed a few times. V usage is TRBV11-3 and J usage is TRBJ2-3; D uncertain. V shed 5 bases and J shed 8 bases, with 11 bases lying between them. In germline, CDR1 is SGHNT, CDR2 YENEEA. The CDR3 is 12 residues long. The CDR3 sequence: CASSQALGTQYF. CDR3 DNA sequence: TGTGCCAGCAGCCAGGCGCTTGGTACGCAGTATTTT.

This clone has a handful of counts. The chain carries TRBV2 and TRBJ1-2; D not resolved. The CDR3 contains 14 residues. Trimming removed 1 base at V and 0 bases at J, with 6 bases between. The germline CDR1 and CDR2 sequences are SNHLY and FYNNEI. This chain's CDR3 is CASSEGRSNYGYTF. In DNA form, the CDR3 reads TGTGCCAGCAGTGAAGGGCGGTCTAACTATGGCTACACCTTC.

The chain couples TRBV19 to TRBJ2-2; D possibly corresponds to TRBD1 (5 bases). The CDR3 sequence is 15 residues long. Looked up from germline, CDR1 is LNHDA and CDR2 is SQIVND (reference sequence). Trimming pared 7 bases from V and 2 bases from J, leaving 14 bases between. CDR3 loop: CASNTGRRNTGELFF. DNA of the CDR3: TGTGCCAGTAACACAGGTCGGCGCAACACCGGGGAGCTGTTTTTT.

The chain employs TRBV28 and TRBJ1-1, with a possible D match to TRBD1 (5 bases). Germline lookup yields CDR1 MDHEN and CDR2 SYDVKM. The germline V and J ends were trimmed by 4 bases and 5 bases, with 17 bases remaining between them. This CDR3 contains 15 residues. The CDR3 is CASSSGQGRGTEAFF. DNA for the CDR3: TGTGCCAGCAGTTCAGGGCAGGGACGGGGGACTGAAGCTTTCTTT.

This rearrangement joins TRBV9 to TRBJ2-5; D unresolved. Germline CDR1 is SGDLS and CDR2 is YYNGEE. The CDR3 extends over 12 amino acids. Deletions cut 0 bases from V and 5 bases from J, with 5 bases between. The CDR3 DNA reads as TGTGCCAGCAGCGTAGACCGGGAGACCCAGTACTTC. Its protein is CASSVDRETQYF.

The chain links TRBV25-1 to TRBJ2-3; maybe TRBD2 (5 bases). Trimming took 5 bases from V and 1 from J, leaving 16 bases between them. The CDR3 runs to 16 residues. Germline V gene sequence: CDR1 MGHDK, CDR2 SYGVNS. The CDR3 sequence is CASSPPVGGCTDTQYF. The CDR3 region has the DNA TGTGCCAGCAGTCCCCCGGTTGGAGGTTGCACAGATACGCAGTATTTT.

This chain joins TRBV7-8 and TRBJ2-7; 9 nucleotides line up with TRBD2. The CDR3 spans 14 residues. J lost 3 bases, V lost 5 bases, and 5 bases had no gene match. Germline loops: CDR1 SGHVS, CDR2 FQNEAQ. This chain's CDR3 is CASSPKTSGYEQYF. The CDR3 DNA reads TGTGCCAGCAGCCCCAAGACTAGCGGCTACGAGCAGTACTTC.